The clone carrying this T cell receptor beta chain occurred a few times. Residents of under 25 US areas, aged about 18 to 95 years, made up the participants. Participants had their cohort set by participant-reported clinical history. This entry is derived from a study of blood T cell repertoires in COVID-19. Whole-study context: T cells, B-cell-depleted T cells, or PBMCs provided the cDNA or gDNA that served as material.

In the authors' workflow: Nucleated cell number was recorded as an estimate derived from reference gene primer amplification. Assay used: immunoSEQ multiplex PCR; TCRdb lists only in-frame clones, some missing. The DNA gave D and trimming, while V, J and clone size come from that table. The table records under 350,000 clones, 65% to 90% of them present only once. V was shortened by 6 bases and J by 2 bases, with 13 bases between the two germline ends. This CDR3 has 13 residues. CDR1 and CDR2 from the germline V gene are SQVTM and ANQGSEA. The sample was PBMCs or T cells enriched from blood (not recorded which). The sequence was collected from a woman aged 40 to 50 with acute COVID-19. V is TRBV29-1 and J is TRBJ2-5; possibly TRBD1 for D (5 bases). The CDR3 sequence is CSVDDSLQETQYF. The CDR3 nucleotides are TGCAGCGTCGACGACAGTTTACAAGAGACCCAGTACTTC.